The source of this T cell receptor (beta chain) is a study of post-analysis software for immune sequencing data. Study context: The disease courses covered relapsing-remitting, secondary progressive and progressive-relapsing multiple sclerosis. General study points: The five TRBV segments detected at higher frequency in patients than in controls included TRBV5-6, TRBV5-1 and TRBV20-1. Strong same-batch co-clustering of samples appeared with F measure clustering. When compared against controls, multiple sclerosis patients showed significantly lower normalized Chao1 diversity.

To note about this clonotype: Its antigen is not identified.

CDR1 SGHTA and CDR2 FQGTGA come from the germline V gene. V gave up 5 bases and J gave up 9 bases; unmatched junction bases: 7. The CDR3 sequence is 13 residues long. Tagging with unique molecular identifiers was a feature of the TCR beta cDNA libraries. TCRdb used MiXCR to reprocess the PCR reads, holding one entry per CDR3 protein. The sample holds more than 500,000 distinct CDR3 sequences, 34% seen once. This chain joins TRBV7-3 and TRBJ2-1, with 7 bases identical to TRBD2. The source material was blood. The TCR originated in a girl younger than 18 with multiple sclerosis. CDR3 bases: TGTGCCAGCAGCAATTCACCGGGGGGTGAGCAGTTCTTC. This sequence encodes CASSNSPGGEQFF.